These 7 T cell receptor beta chains came from one sample sequenced in a study of CD8 T cells in ankylosing spondylitis (dated by TCRdb to the late 2010s). The library was obtained by 5' RACE. Sequencing took place on an Illumina HiSeq 2500. Starting from the raw public reads, TCRdb applied fastp trimming at Q25, assembled clones with MiXCR and retained in-frame beta chains. Rows are combined by CDR3 protein, so each entry shows the most common genes and DNA. The sample has more than 250,000 distinct CDR3 sequences on record, under 14% of them singletons. About 10% of the sample comes from the top ten. The specimen was blood, either unsorted or a sorted T cell fraction (not recorded which). The receptors shown here come from a female donor with ankylosing spondylitis or in good health (not recorded which).

This clonotype has a count of ten or more. V gene TRBV5-5 combines with J gene TRBJ2-1; perhaps TRBD2 as D (6 bases). The ends were cut back, 1 base at V and 7 bases at J, with 21 bases in the middle. Germline-derived CDR1 and CDR2 are SGHKS and YYEKEE (reference sequence). The CDR3 runs to 17 residues. CDR3 loop: CASSLRPVGGVLNEQFF. DNA of the CDR3: TGTGCCAGCAGCTTGCGCCCGGTGGGAGGCGTTCTAAATGAGCAGTTCTTC.

Many counts were recorded for this clonotype. The V and J genes are TRBV20-1 and TRBJ2-5, with TRBD1 as a possible D gene (7 bases). V lost 2 bases to trimming and J lost 5 bases, with 15 bases between them. The CDR3 is made up of 14 amino acids. Germline V CDR1 and CDR2: DFQATT, SNEGSKA (reference sequence). The CDR3 loop reads CSARQGGFKETQYF. The DNA of the CDR3 is TGCAGTGCTAGACAGGGGGGTTTTAAGGAGACCCAGTACTTC.

In its sample, this clonotype was seen a few times. This chain links TRBV7-9 with TRBJ2-3, with D maybe TRBD2 (6 bases). Germline CDR1 SEHNR, CDR2 FQNEAQ (reference sequence). The germline V and J ends were trimmed by 5 bases and 7 bases, with 19 bases remaining between them. This CDR3 comprises 15 residues. The CDR3 region has the DNA TGTGCCAGCAGCGGTCGTCGGGGGATGGGGAATACGCAGTATTTT. Protein: CASSGRRGMGNTQYF.

This clonotype came up a few times. The chain recombines TRBV20-1 with TRBJ2-2; 11 bases match TRBD2. V shed 6 bases, J shed 6 bases, and the junction held 9 bases outside the gene matches. The length of the CDR3 is 15 residues. In germline, CDR1 is DFQATT, CDR2 SNEGSKA (reference sequence). The CDR3 loop reads CSARTGLAGAGELFF. The CDR3 nucleotides are TGCAGTGCCCGGACCGGACTAGCGGGCGCCGGGGAGCTGTTTTTT.

The chain is built from TRBV20-1 and TRBJ1-5, with D tentatively TRBD1 (5 bases). The CDR3 extends over 15 amino acids. The V end lost 1 base, the J end lost 0 bases, and 10 bases lay between the germline ends. Germline-derived CDR1 and CDR2 are DFQATT and SNEGSKA (reference sequence). In DNA form, the CDR3 reads TGCAGTGCTAGAGGCTATGGGGGTAGCAATCAGCCCCAGCATTTT. Protein: CSARGYGGSNQPQHF.

This clonotype was recorded at least ten times. In DNA, the CDR3 is TGTGCCAGCAGCTTAGATCCGACAGGGCAAGAGACCCAGTACTTC. This encodes CASSLDPTGQETQYF. The V call is TRBV11-2, the J call TRBJ2-5, with 7 bases matching TRBD1. V lost 0 bases, J lost 2 bases, and 3 bases stayed unmatched. Germline V gene lookup returns CDR1 SGHAT and CDR2 FQNNGV. CDR3 length equals 15 residues. Full variable domain (rest looked up from reference TRBV11-2 and TRBJ2-5): EAGVAQSPRYKIIEKRQSVAFWCNPISGHATLYWYQQILGQGPKLLIQFQNNGVVDDSQLPKDRFSAERLKGVDSTLKIQPAKLEDSAVYLCASSLDPTGQETQYFGPGTRLLVL.

V is TRBV4-3 and J is TRBJ2-2, with no clear D. Germline CDR1 LGHNA, CDR2 YSLEER. V was shortened by 7 bases and J by 3 bases, with 6 bases between the two germline ends. The CDR3 is made up of 12 amino acids. This chain's CDR3 is CASMSHTGELFF. The DNA of the CDR3 is TGCGCCAGCATGAGTCACACCGGGGAGCTGTTTTTT.